The TCR beta chain under discussion was sequenced for a study of identical twins (dated by TCRdb to about 2016). Study-wide context: To test whether fetal clonotypes persist, the study used deep sequencing on TCR alpha and beta repertoires from monozygotic twins, unrelated adults of various ages, and cord blood. Replicate twin experiments were performed at different times using different library preparation protocols to rule out contamination. General findings and caveats noted by the study authors: Excess twin sharing in beta out-of-frame sequences was weaker because fewer shared sequences lowered the signal-to-noise ratio. Compared with coincidental sharing between unrelated individuals, out-of-frame TCR alpha sequences shared between twins showed an excess of sequences with low generation probability. Invariant T cells such as MAIT and iNKT could partly confound zero-insertion analyses, though diverse VJ usage argued against this for most clonotypes. Out-of-frame TCR alpha sharing in monozygotic twins was systematically underestimated by recombination models, whereas sharing between unrelated individuals was in agreement with the recombination models. Because the same donors could not be followed over many years, conclusions were based on cross-sectional statistical analysis. Abundant cord blood beta clonotypes carried fewer insertions; young adult naive repertoires showed a weaker similar trend, while memory repertoires showed none.

The CDR3 starts with the cysteine, ends with the phenylalanine, and has 16 residues. The sequence is cut down to CDR3 DNA, 48 bases in frame from base 1. Cut back by 5 bases and 0 bases, the V and J ends lie 14 bases apart. The library was built by means of 5' RACE. The instrument given in TCRdb is Illumina HiSeq 2000. A universal primer binding site was added through template switching, and the final cDNA carried a unique molecular identifier so that TCR cDNA molecules could be counted accurately. Specific primers in the conserved constant-segment region were used to synthesize first-strand cDNA for the TCR alpha and beta chains. To control for contamination, every cDNA library carried two barcodes: a SMART-Mk sample barcode plus Illumina barcodes. TruSeq adapter sequences and Illumina sample barcodes were added in two successive PCR steps. Sequencing of the TCR alpha and beta cDNA libraries was done on the Illumina HiSeq platform using custom primers. As for how the authors treated the data: MiGEC was used to process raw reads and extract unique molecular identifiers, and MiXCR was used to find CDR3 positions. Recombination models were inferred per individual with the repgenHMM and IGoR tools using an EM algorithm. Shared clonotype analysis was performed with the tcR package in R, normalizing sharing by the product of cloneset sizes. Out-of-frame nonproductive sequences were analyzed to study raw recombination free of thymic and clonal selection effects. The public reads were run again by TCRdb, first through fastp at Q25 and then through MiXCR, and only productive beta chains were kept. Under each unique CDR3 protein, matching rows form one entry showing the most common genes and DNA. The V and J calls and clone size are TCRdb's, not the authors'. A total of approximately 530,000 distinct CDR3 sequences appear in this sample, around 20% of them only once. The ten largest clonotypes hold approximately 0.48% of the sample.

To note about this clonotype: What this receptor recognizes is not known. No qualities accompany the bases; no much larger clone lies one base away.

Only healthy Caucasian donors were included. Three pairs of female monozygotic twins, all aged about 18 to 29 years, made up the twin cohort. Positive isolation kits from Invitrogen were used to isolate CD4+ and CD8+ T cell populations. The same data also went into a second study, on yellow fever vaccine responses in identical twins. As that second paper reports: According to the authors, the vaccine-induced T cell response in identical twins seemed to be partly convergent and partly specific to each individual. In the study, vaccine-responding T cell clones were precisely tracked in identical twins.

This chain joins TRBV12-3 or TRBV12-4 to TRBJ1-3; TRBD1 is possibly the D segment (5 matching bases). The origin of this receptor is a woman between 18 and 29 years old in good health. Sequencing was carried out using CD4+ T cells sorted from blood. In nucleotides, the sequence is TGTGCCAGCAGTAGCCCACAGGCCTTCTCTGGAAACACCATATATTTT. Its amino acids are CASSSPQAFSGNTIYF.